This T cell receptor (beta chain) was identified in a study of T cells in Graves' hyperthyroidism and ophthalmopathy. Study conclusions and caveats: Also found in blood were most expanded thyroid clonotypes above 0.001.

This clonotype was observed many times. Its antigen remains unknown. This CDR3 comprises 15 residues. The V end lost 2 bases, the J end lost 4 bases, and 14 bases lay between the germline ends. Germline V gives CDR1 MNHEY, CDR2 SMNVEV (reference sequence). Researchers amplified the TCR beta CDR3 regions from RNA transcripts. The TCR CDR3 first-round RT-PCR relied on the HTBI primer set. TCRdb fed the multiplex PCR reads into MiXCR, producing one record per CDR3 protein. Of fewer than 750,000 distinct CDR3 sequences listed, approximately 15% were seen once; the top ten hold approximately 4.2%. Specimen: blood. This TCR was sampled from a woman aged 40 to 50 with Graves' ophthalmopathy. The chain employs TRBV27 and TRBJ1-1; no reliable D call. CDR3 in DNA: TGTGCCAGCAGTTTAATGAGGGAGTGGGGCACTGAAGCTTTCTTT. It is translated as CASSLMREWGTEAFF.